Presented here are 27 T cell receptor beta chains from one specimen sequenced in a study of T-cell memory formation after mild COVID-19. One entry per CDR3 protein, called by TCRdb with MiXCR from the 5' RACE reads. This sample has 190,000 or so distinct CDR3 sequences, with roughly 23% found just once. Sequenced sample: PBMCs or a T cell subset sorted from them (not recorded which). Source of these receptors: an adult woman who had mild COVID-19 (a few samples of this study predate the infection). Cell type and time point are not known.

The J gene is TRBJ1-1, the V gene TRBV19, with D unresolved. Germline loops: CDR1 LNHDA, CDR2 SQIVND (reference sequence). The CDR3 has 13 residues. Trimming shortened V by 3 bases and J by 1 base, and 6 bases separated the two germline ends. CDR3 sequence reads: CASSIAENTEAFF. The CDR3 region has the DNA TGTGCCAGTAGTATTGCGGAGAACACTGAAGCTTTCTTT.

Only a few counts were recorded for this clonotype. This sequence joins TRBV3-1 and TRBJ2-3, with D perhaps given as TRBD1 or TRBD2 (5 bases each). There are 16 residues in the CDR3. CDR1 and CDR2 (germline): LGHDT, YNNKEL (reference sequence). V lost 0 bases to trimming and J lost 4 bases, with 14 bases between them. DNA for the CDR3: TGTGCCAGCAGCCAAGAGGTAGGGACCCTTCCAGATACGCAGTATTTT. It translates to CASSQEVGTLPDTQYF.

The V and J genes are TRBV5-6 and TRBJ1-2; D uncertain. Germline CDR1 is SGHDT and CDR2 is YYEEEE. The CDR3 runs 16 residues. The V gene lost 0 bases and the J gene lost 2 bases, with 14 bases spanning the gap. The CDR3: CASSLAVGRPNYGYTF. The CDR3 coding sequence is TGTGCCAGCAGCTTGGCCGTCGGCAGACCCAACTATGGCTACACCTTC.

This chain's CDR3 is CASSYPTRTGGSQETQYF. The DNA for the CDR3 is TGTGCCAGCAGTTACCCTACCCGCACTGGCGGGAGCCAAGAGACCCAGTACTTC. The chain uses TRBV6-8 and TRBJ2-5, with TRBD2 identical over 7 bases. CDR1 is MNHGY, CDR2 SAAAGT, per germline. Trimming cost V 2 bases and J 1 base; bases outside gene matches: 13. The CDR3 is 18 residues long.

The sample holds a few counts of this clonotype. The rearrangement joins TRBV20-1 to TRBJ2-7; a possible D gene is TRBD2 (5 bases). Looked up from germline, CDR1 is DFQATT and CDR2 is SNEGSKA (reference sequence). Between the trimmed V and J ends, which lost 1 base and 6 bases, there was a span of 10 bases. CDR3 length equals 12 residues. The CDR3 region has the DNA TGCAGTGCTAGAGTCGGGGAGATCGAGCAGTACTTC. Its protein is CSARVGEIEQYF.

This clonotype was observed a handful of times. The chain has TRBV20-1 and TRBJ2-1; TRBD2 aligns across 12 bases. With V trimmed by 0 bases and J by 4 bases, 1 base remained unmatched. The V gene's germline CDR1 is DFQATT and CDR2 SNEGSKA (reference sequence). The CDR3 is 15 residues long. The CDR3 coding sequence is TGCAGTGCTAGAGATGGACTAGCGGGGTACAATGAGCAGTTCTTC. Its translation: CSARDGLAGYNEQFF.

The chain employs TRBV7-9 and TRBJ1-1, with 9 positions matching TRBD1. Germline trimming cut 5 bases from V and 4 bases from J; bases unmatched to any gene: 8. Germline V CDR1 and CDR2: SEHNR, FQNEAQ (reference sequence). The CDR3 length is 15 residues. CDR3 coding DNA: TGTGCCAGCAGCCCCGAACAGGGGGCGAGCACTGAAGCTTTCTTT. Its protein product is CASSPEQGASTEAFF.

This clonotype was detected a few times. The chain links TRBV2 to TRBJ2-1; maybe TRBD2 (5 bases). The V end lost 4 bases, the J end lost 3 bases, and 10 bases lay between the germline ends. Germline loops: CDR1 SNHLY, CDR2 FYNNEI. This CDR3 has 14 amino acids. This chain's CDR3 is CASSAERDYNEQFF. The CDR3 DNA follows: TGTGCCAGCAGTGCTGAGAGGGACTACAATGAGCAGTTCTTC.

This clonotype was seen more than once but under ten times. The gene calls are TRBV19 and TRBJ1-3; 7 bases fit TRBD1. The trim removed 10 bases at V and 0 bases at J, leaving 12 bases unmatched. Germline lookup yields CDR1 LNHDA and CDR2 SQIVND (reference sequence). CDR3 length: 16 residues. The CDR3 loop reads CATRDSPFLSGNTIYF. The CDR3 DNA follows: TGTGCCACTAGGGACAGTCCATTTCTCTCTGGAAACACCATATATTTT. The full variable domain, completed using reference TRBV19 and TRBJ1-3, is DGGITQSPKYLFRKEGQNVTLSCEQNLNHDAMYWYRQDPGQGLRLIYYSQIVNDFQKGDIAEGYSVSREKKESFPLTVTSAQKNPTAFYLCATRDSPFLSGNTIYFGEGSWLTVV.

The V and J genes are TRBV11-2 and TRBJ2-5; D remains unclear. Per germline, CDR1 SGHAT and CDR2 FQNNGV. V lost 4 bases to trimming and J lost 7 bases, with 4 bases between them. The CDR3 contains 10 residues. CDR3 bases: TGTGCCAGCAGCTCCGGGACCCAGTACTTC. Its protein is CASSSGTQYF.

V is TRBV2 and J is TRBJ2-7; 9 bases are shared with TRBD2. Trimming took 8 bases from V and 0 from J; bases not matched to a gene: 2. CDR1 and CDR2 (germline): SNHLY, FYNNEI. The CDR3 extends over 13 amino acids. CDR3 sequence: CASAGGISYEQYF. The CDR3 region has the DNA TGTGCCAGCGCGGGAGGGATCTCCTACGAGCAGTACTTC.

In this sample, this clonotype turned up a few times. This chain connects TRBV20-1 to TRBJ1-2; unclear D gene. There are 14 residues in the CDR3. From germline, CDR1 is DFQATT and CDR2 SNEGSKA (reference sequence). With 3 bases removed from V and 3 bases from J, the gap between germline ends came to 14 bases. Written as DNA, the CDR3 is TGCAGTGCTAGCCCTCCCTCTACCCACTATGGCTACACCTTC. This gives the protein CSASPPSTHYGYTF.

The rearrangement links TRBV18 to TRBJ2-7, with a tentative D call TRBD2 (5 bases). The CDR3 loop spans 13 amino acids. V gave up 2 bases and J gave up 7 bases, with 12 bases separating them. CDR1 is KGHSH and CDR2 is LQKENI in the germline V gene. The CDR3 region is CASSPEGLWEQYF. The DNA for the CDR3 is TGTGCCAGCTCACCAGAAGGACTTTGGGAGCAGTACTTC.

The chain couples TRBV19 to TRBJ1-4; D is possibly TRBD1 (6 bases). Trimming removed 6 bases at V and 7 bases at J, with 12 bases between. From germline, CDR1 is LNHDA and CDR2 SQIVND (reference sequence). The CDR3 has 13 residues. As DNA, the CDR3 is TGTGCCAGTAGGGGGACATCCTCTGAAAAACTGTTTTTT. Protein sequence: CASRGTSSEKLFF.

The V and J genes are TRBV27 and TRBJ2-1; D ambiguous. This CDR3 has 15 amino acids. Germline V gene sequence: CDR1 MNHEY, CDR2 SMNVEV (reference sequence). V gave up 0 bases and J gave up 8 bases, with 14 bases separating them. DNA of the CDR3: TGTGCCAGCAGTTTATCGATGTCGGGCGCGCATGAGCAGTTCTTC. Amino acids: CASSLSMSGAHEQFF.

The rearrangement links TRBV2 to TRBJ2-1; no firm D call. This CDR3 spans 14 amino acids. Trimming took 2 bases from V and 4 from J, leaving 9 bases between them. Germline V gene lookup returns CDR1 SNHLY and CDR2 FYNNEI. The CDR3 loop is CASSESLDYNEQFF. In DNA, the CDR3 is TGTGCCAGCAGTGAAAGTCTGGATTACAATGAGCAGTTCTTC. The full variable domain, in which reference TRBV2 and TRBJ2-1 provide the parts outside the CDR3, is EPEVTQTPSHQVTQMGQEVILRCVPISNHLYFYWYRQILGQKVEFLVSFYNNEISEKSEIFDDQFSVERPDGSNFTLKIRSTKLEDSAMYFCASSESLDYNEQFFGPGTRLTVL.

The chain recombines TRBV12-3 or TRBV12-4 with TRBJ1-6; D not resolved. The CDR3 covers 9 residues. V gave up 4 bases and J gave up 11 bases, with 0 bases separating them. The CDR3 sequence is CASSSPLHF. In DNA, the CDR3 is TGTGCCAGCAGTTCACCCCTCCACTTT.

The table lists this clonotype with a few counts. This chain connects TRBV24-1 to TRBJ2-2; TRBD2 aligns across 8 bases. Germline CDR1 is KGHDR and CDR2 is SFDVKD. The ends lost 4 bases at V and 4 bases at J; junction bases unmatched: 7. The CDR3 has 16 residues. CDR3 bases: TGTGCCACCAGTGAGACCGGGACTAGTTCCACCGGGGAGCTGTTTTTT. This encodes CATSETGTSSTGELFF.

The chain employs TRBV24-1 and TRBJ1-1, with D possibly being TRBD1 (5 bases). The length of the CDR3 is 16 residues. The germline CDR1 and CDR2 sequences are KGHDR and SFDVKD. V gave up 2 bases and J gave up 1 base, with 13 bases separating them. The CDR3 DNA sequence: TGTGCCACCAGTGATTCTGCAAATCAGGGGAACACTGAAGCTTTCTTT. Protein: CATSDSANQGNTEAFF.

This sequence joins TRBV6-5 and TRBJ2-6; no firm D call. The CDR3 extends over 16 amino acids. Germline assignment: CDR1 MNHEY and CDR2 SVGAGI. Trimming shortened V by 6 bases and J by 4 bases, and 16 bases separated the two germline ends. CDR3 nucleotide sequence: TGTGCCAGCAGCTGGAACCTACCGTACGGGGCCAACGTCCTGACTTTC. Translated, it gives CASSWNLPYGANVLTF.

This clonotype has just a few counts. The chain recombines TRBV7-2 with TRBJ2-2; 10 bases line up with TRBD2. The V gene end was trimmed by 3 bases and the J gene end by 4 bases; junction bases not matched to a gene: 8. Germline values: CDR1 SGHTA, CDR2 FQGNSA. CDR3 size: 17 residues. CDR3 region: CASSLGPSGGVTGELFF. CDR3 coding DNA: TGTGCCAGCAGCTTGGGGCCTAGCGGGGGTGTCACCGGGGAGCTGTTTTTT.

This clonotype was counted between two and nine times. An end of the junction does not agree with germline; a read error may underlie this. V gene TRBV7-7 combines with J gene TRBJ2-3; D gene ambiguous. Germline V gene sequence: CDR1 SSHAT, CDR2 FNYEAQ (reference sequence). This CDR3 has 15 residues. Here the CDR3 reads CASSLAKGSTDTQYF. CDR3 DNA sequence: TGTGCTAGCAGCTTAGCAAAGGGCTCCACAGATACGCAGTATTTT.

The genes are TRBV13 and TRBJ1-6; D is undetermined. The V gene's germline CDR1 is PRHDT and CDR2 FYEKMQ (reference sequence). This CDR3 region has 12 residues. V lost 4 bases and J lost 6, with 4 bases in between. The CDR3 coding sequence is TGTGCCAGCAGCTACAGTAATTCACCCCTCCACTTT. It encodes CASSYSNSPLHF. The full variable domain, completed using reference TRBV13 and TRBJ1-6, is AAGVIQSPRHLIKEKRETATLKCYPIPRHDTVYWYQQGPGQDPQFLISFYEKMQSDKGSIPDRFSAQQFSDYHSELNMSSLELGDSALYFCASSYSNSPLHFGNGTRLTVT.

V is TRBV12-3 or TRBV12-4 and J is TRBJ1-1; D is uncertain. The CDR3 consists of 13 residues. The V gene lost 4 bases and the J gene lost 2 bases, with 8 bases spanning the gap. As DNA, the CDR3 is TGTGCCAGCAGTTACGGGAGTAACACTGAAGCTTTCTTT. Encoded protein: CASSYGSNTEAFF.

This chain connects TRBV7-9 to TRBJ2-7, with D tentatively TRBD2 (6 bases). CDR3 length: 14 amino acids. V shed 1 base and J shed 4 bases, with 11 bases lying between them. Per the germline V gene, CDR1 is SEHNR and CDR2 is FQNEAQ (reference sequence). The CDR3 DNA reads TGTGCCAGCAGCTTAGTCGGGAGTACGTACGAGCAGTACTTC. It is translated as CASSLVGSTYEQYF.

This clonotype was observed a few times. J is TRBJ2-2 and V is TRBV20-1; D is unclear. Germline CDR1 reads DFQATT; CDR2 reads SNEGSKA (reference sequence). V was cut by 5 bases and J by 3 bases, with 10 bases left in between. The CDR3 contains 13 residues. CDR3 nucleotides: TGCAGTGCTTCACCCCCGGACACCGGGGAGCTGTTTTTT. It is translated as CSASPPDTGELFF.

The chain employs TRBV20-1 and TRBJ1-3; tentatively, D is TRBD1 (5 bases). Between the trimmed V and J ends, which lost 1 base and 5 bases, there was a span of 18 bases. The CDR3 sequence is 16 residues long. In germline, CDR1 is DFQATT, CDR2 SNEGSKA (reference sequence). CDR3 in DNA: TGCAGTGCTAGAGCTAGCGCAGGGACCGGTCGAAACACCATATATTTT. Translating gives CSARASAGTGRNTIYF.